This T cell receptor (beta chain) came from a study of low-dose radiotherapy and immunotherapy resistance in tumors. Study context: The patients were given nivolumab 240 mg every two weeks and ipilimumab 1 mg/kg every six weeks, through an intravenous route. Intravenous cyclophosphamide 200 mg/m2 was given every two weeks, one day before radiation and immunotherapy.

This clonotype was counted ten times or more. This CDR3 contains 14 residues. Germline trimming cut 7 bases from V and 1 base from J; bases unmatched to any gene: 1. In germline, CDR1 is ENHRY, CDR2 SYGVKD. Time point of the sample: after trial treatment. Documented treatment: LDRT plus nivolumab, ipilimumab, low-dose cyclophosphamide and aspirin (RACIN trial). With a V-primer adapter and a constant-region primer, TCRs were amplified for roughly 20 PCR cycles. In TCRdb, the reads were re-called with MiXCR into one record per CDR3 protein. This sample has under 60,000 distinct CDR3 sequences; roughly 31% occur once, and the top ten carry approximately 8.4%.

V usage is TRBV10-3 and J usage is TRBJ2-5, with 12 bases aligning to TRBD2. The sequences come from PBMCs, collected after low-dose radiotherapy plus immunotherapy. The TCR comes from a male donor with rectosigmoid adenocarcinoma. CDR3 amino acids: CAIKGLAGQETQYF. As DNA, the CDR3 is TGTGCCATCAAGGGACTAGCGGGCCAAGAGACCCAGTACTTC.